One T cell receptor beta chain is described in this entry. The V gene's germline CDR1 is LGHNA and CDR2 YNFKEQ. Trimming removed 6 bases at V and 2 bases at J, with 10 bases between. The length of the CDR3 is 13 residues. Assay: immunoSEQ multiplex PCR; the TCRdb copy retains only in-frame clones and omits some. Of about 120,000 clones detected, roughly 92% appear once; the ten largest clones hold roughly 6.2%. This sample was taken from a study of T cell changes during pregnancy in multiple sclerosis. This rearrangement joins TRBV4-2 to TRBJ2-5; perhaps TRBD1 as D (5 bases). This clonotype originated in a female donor with multiple sclerosis, enrolled in a pregnancy study. Sequenced here: peripheral blood, sampled before pregnancy. CDR3 protein: CASRATGQETQYF. For the CDR3, the DNA is TGTGCCAGCAGGGCTACAGGACAAGAGACCCAGTACTTC.